The 31 T cell receptor beta chains in this list originate from one sample, sequenced in a study of CD8 T cells in ankylosing spondylitis. These receptors' antigens are unknown. General study findings and limits: Blood of patients with ankylosing spondylitis appeared to be characterized by a TCR beta motif of about eight highly homologous variants.

TCRdb passed the 5' RACE reads through MiXCR, listing each CDR3 protein once. The repertoire holds roughly 670,000 distinct CDR3 sequences, with over 15% as singletons. Sequencing used blood, either unsorted or a sorted T cell fraction (not recorded which). The source is a male donor with ankylosing spondylitis.

This clonotype was seen a few times. V gene TRBV9 combines with J gene TRBJ1-2; 7 bases align to TRBD1. There are 14 residues in the CDR3. J was trimmed by 5 bases and V by 4 bases; bases with no gene match: 8. Germline CDR1 is SGDLS and CDR2 is YYNGEE. CDR3 sequence: CASSLSGTAYGYTF. CDR3 in DNA: TGTGCCAGCAGCCTCAGCGGGACAGCTTATGGCTACACCTTC.

In its sample, this clonotype was seen a few times. The gene calls are TRBV14 and TRBJ2-7, with no clear D. The germline CDR1 and CDR2 sequences are SGHDN and FVKESK. This CDR3 contains 16 residues. V lost 4 bases, J lost 4 bases, and 20 bases lay in between. The CDR3 bases are TGTGCCAGCAGCCCTCTTGAGCCTAATGCGGTATACGAGCAGTACTTC. It is translated as CASSPLEPNAVYEQYF.

The chain couples TRBV7-8 to TRBJ1-6, with D perhaps TRBD1 (5 bases). Germline CDR1 and CDR2: SGHVS and FQNEAQ. The CDR3 contains 15 residues. V lost 2 bases and J 6 bases, leaving 11 bases between the germline ends. The CDR3 DNA sequence: TGTGCCAGCAGCTTAACCGACAGCCCTAATTCACCCCTCCACTTT. Translated: CASSLTDSPNSPLHF.

This clonotype was recorded a few times. The CDR3 loop reads CSVGEADYNEQFF. The CDR3 bases are TGCAGCGTTGGGGAGGCAGATTACAATGAGCAGTTCTTC. V and J are TRBV29-1 and TRBJ2-1; tentative D call: TRBD2 (6 bases). Trimming shortened V by 4 bases and J by 4 bases, and 11 bases separated the two germline ends. CDR1 and CDR2 (germline): SQVTM, ANQGSEA. This CDR3 spans 13 amino acids.

The sample holds a few counts of this clonotype. V gene TRBV7-9 combines with J gene TRBJ1-2; 9 nucleotides agree with TRBD1. Germline CDR1 and CDR2: SEHNR and FQNEAQ (reference sequence). The CDR3 spans 16 residues. Germline trimming cut 0 bases from V and 4 bases from J; bases unmatched to any gene: 6. The CDR3 nucleotides read TGTGCCAGCAGCTTAGCCGTGACAGGGGGTGGCTATGGCTACACCTTC. Translation: CASSLAVTGGGYGYTF. The full variable domain, completed using reference TRBV7-9 and TRBJ1-2, is DTGVSQNPRHKITKRGQNVTFRCDPISEHNRLYWYRQTLGQGPEFLTYFQNEAQLEKSRLLSDRFSAERPKGSFSTLEIQRTEQGDSAMYLCASSLAVTGGGYGYTFGSGTRLTVV.

V is TRBV6-1 and J is TRBJ2-2; 10 bases align to TRBD2. The CDR3 length is 16 residues. With 6 bases clipped from V and 2 bases from J, the junction kept 6 bases outside the gene matches. CDR1 and CDR2 from the germline V gene are MNHNS and SASEGT. CDR3 bases: TGTGCCAGCAGACCTACTAGCGGGATCAACACCGGGGAGCTGTTTTTT. As protein: CASRPTSGINTGELFF.

This clonotype turned up a few times. CDR3: CSAPRGRNTEAFF. The CDR3 coding sequence is TGCAGTGCTCCGAGGGGGCGTAACACTGAAGCTTTCTTT. The chain links TRBV20-1 to TRBJ1-1, with TRBD1 matching 7 bases. Germline V gene data show CDR1 as DFQATT and CDR2 as SNEGSKA (reference sequence). The junction had 5 bases not matched to a gene; V was cut back by 5 bases and J by 2 bases. The CDR3 spans 13 residues.

This clonotype occurred a few times. The rearrangement uses TRBV20-1 and TRBJ2-3; TRBD2 might be the D (7 bases). The CDR3 is 16 amino acids. V was shortened by 1 base and J by 6 bases, with 20 bases between the two germline ends. Germline-derived CDR1 and CDR2 are DFQATT and SNEGSKA (reference sequence). The CDR3: CSARGEGVDVADTQYF. CDR3 DNA sequence: TGCAGTGCTAGAGGGGAGGGGGTGGACGTGGCGGATACGCAGTATTTT.

V and J are TRBV29-1 and TRBJ2-6; D gene ambiguous. From germline, CDR1 is SQVTM and CDR2 ANQGSEA. The CDR3 has 14 residues. Trimming stripped 5 bases from V and 0 bases from J, with 8 bases between. The CDR3 DNA reads TGCAGCGTTCCGGAGTTCTCTGGGGCCAACGTCCTGACTTTC. Its protein product is CSVPEFSGANVLTF.

This clonotype was detected a few times. The rearrangement links TRBV27 to TRBJ1-6, with 7 bases lining up with TRBD1. V shed 6 bases, J shed 10 bases, and the junction held 9 bases outside the gene matches. CDR1 and CDR2 from the germline V gene are MNHEY and SMNVEV (reference sequence). The CDR3 covers 14 residues. The CDR3 DNA is TGTGCCAGCAGGAAGACAGGGCCAATCTCACCCCTCCACTTT. Translated: CASRKTGPISPLHF.

Only a few counts were recorded for this clonotype. The CDR3 loop reads CASSQDRAGGLSNQPQHF. CDR3 sequence (DNA): TGCGCCAGCAGCCAAGATAGGGCGGGGGGGTTGAGCAATCAGCCCCAGCATTTT. The rearrangement joins TRBV4-3 to TRBJ1-5, with D possibly matching TRBD1 (5 bases). Deletions cut 0 bases from V and 1 base from J, with 16 bases between. Germline V gene data show CDR1 as LGHNA and CDR2 as YSLEER. The CDR3 is made up of 18 amino acids.

This clonotype was counted a few times. Here the CDR3 reads CASRRTVGEQYF. The DNA of the CDR3 is TGTGCCAGCAGGCGGACAGTGGGGGAGCAGTACTTC. V is TRBV2 and J is TRBJ2-7; tentative D call: TRBD1 (6 bases). Germline V gene data show CDR1 as SNHLY and CDR2 as FYNNEI. The CDR3 is 12 amino acids. The germline V and J ends were trimmed by 6 bases and 7 bases, with 13 bases remaining between them.

The chain couples TRBV5-1 to TRBJ1-4; 10 bases are a match to TRBD1. The CDR3 sequence is 16 residues long. Germline values: CDR1 SGHRS, CDR2 YFSETQ. J gave up 1 base and V 0 bases, and 0 bases lay outside the gene matches. CDR3 region: CASSLGDRGTNEKLFF. The CDR3 DNA is TGCGCCAGCAGCTTGGGGGACAGGGGAACTAATGAAAAACTGTTTTTT.

This clonotype appeared a few times. The chain uses TRBV28 and TRBJ2-3; 10 positions agree with TRBD2. V lost 6 bases, J lost 2 bases, and 11 bases stayed unmatched. Germline V lookup: CDR1 MDHEN, CDR2 SYDVKM. This CDR3 is built from 17 residues. DNA for the CDR3: TGTGCCAGCAGCCTAGCCGGGACTAGCGACGCCACAGATACGCAGTATTTT. It specifies CASSLAGTSDATDTQYF. Full variable domain (missing parts from reference TRBV28 and TRBJ2-3): DVKVTQSSRYLVKRTGEKVFLECVQDMDHENMFWYRQDPGLGLRLIYFSYDVKMKEKGDIPEGYSVSREKKERFSLILESASTNQTSMYLCASSLAGTSDATDTQYFGPGTRLTVL.

This clonotype was seen a single time. The chain combines TRBV28 with TRBJ1-4; D perhaps matches TRBD1 (5 bases). This CDR3 is built from 15 residues. V lost 5 bases and J lost 0, with 10 bases in between. Germline values: CDR1 MDHEN, CDR2 SYDVKM. CDR3 loop: CASSPTTATNEKLFF. CDR3 nucleotide sequence: TGTGCCAGCAGTCCCACGACAGCAACTAATGAAAAACTGTTTTTT.

The V call is TRBV20-1, the J call TRBJ2-1; 7 nucleotides align to TRBD2. With V trimmed by 0 bases and J by 3 bases, 11 bases remained unmatched. The CDR3 runs 17 residues. Germline CDR1 DFQATT, CDR2 SNEGSKA (reference sequence). CDR3 sequence reads: CSARDLTGASGYNEQFF. In nucleotides, the CDR3 is TGCAGTGCTAGAGATCTTACCGGGGCTAGCGGCTACAATGAGCAGTTCTTC.

V gene TRBV5-1 combines with J gene TRBJ2-5, with D possibly being TRBD1 or TRBD2 (5 bases each). The CDR3 consists of 15 residues. CDR1 is SGHRS and CDR2 is YFSETQ in the germline V gene. V was shortened by 2 bases and J by 4 bases, with 15 bases between the two germline ends. The CDR3 DNA is TGCGCCAGCAGCTTAGGGACCCGAGAATCAGAGACCCAGTACTTC. This translates into CASSLGTRESETQYF.

The J gene is TRBJ2-1, the V gene TRBV5-1, with 12 bases fitting TRBD2. With V trimmed by 4 bases and J by 4 bases, 9 bases remained unmatched. The CDR3 length is 17 residues. The germline V gene encodes CDR1 SGHRS and CDR2 YFSETQ. This CDR3 is CASSGGLAGSSYNEQFF. In nucleotides, the CDR3 is TGCGCCAGCAGCGGCGGACTAGCGGGAAGTTCATACAATGAGCAGTTCTTC.

CDR3 bases: TGTGCCAGCAGTTTAATTCTAGGGAGCAATGAGCAGTTCTTC. This sequence encodes CASSLILGSNEQFF. The chain employs TRBV27 and TRBJ2-1, with D perhaps matching TRBD2 (5 bases). This CDR3 region has 14 residues. V gave up 2 bases and J gave up 6 bases, with 11 bases separating them. The germline gives CDR1 MNHEY, CDR2 SMNVEV (reference sequence).

The chain recombines TRBV12-3 or TRBV12-4 with TRBJ1-1, with unresolved D. CDR3 size: 14 residues. V was shortened by 2 bases and J by 0 bases, with 7 bases between the two germline ends. CDR3: CASSLSAVNTEAFF. CDR3 bases: TGTGCCAGCAGTTTATCTGCGGTGAACACTGAAGCTTTCTTT.

The genes are TRBV29-1 and TRBJ2-3, with TRBD2 matching 7 bases. The CDR3 length is 13 residues. V was pared by 7 bases and J by 0 bases, with 4 bases of the junction left unmatched. Germline V gene lookup returns CDR1 SQVTM and CDR2 ANQGSEA. The CDR3 coding sequence is TGCAGCGCTGGGGGGGGTAGCACAGATACGCAGTATTTT. It is translated as CSAGGGSTDTQYF.

This clonotype came up a few times. The rearrangement joins TRBV10-3 to TRBJ1-1, with TRBD1 as a possible D gene (6 bases). Germline V gene data show CDR1 as ENHRY and CDR2 as SYGVKD. Trimming shortened V by 0 bases and J by 1 base, and 9 bases separated the two germline ends. This CDR3 comprises 15 residues. This chain's CDR3 is CAISESPGANTEAFF. The CDR3 region has the DNA TGTGCCATCAGTGAGTCTCCGGGGGCGAACACTGAAGCTTTCTTT.

The chain carries TRBV29-1 and TRBJ1-1; no clear D. Germline V gene lookup returns CDR1 SQVTM and CDR2 ANQGSEA. V lost 6 bases and J 3 bases, leaving 20 bases between the germline ends. The CDR3 is 15 residues long. CDR3 sequence reads: CSVGSVDPGYTEAFF. The CDR3 DNA sequence: TGCAGCGTGGGGTCTGTGGACCCCGGTTACACTGAAGCTTTCTTT.

This clonotype was recorded at least ten times. The CDR3 DNA reads as TGCAGCGTTGAAGGGCAGGGTATGGCAGATACGCAGTATTTT. Its translation: CSVEGQGMADTQYF. J is TRBJ2-3 and V is TRBV29-1; a weak D match, TRBD1 (5 bases). V was clipped by 1 base and J by 4 bases, with 12 bases between them. The CDR3 is 14 residues long. Per germline, CDR1 SQVTM and CDR2 ANQGSEA.

The table lists this clonotype with a count of one. V and J are TRBV19 and TRBJ1-5; TRBD1 matches 9 bases. V lost 4 bases, J lost 1 base, and 5 bases stayed unmatched. The V gene's germline CDR1 is LNHDA and CDR2 SQIVND (reference sequence). The CDR3 totals 16 residues. CDR3 nucleotides: TGTGCCAGTAGTACCGCTGGACAGGGGAGCAATCAGCCCCAGCATTTT. It specifies CASSTAGQGSNQPQHF. The complete variable domain, with remaining parts taken from reference TRBV19 and TRBJ1-5, reads DGGITQSPKYLFRKEGQNVTLSCEQNLNHDAMYWYRQDPGQGLRLIYYSQIVNDFQKGDIAEGYSVSREKKESFPLTVTSAQKNPTAFYLCASSTAGQGSNQPQHFGDGTRLSIL.

V gene TRBV15 combines with J gene TRBJ2-1, with D possibly being TRBD1 or TRBD2 (5 bases each). CDR3 length equals 15 residues. The germline V gene encodes CDR1 LNHNV and CDR2 YYDKDF (reference sequence). Trimming removed 5 bases at V and 0 bases at J, with 11 bases between. In nucleotides, the CDR3 is TGTGCCACCAGCGGGGGACCTACCTCCTACAATGAGCAGTTCTTC. Translated, it gives CATSGGPTSYNEQFF.

The chain joins TRBV11-2 to TRBJ2-1; 11 bases are a match to TRBD2. This CDR3 is built from 18 residues. After removal of 3 bases from V and 1 base from J, the junction contained 8 bases not matched to a gene. The germline gives CDR1 SGHAT, CDR2 FQNNGV. This CDR3 is CASSFRTSGLISYNEQFF. CDR3 in DNA: TGTGCCAGCAGCTTTCGGACTAGCGGGCTCATTTCCTACAATGAGCAGTTCTTC.

This clonotype was seen only a few times. The rearrangement uses TRBV7-8 and TRBJ2-3, with D tentatively TRBD2 (5 bases). The CDR3 spans 15 residues. The germline V and J ends were trimmed by 6 bases and 0 bases, with 13 bases remaining between them. Per germline, CDR1 SGHVS and CDR2 FQNEAQ. The CDR3 nucleotides are TGTGCCAGCAGGACCCTGGGAGCTAGCACAGATACGCAGTATTTT. The encoded protein is CASRTLGASTDTQYF.

This clonotype was observed a handful of times. The chain joins TRBV28 to TRBJ2-1, with TRBD2 matching 13 bases. Per the germline V gene, CDR1 is MDHEN and CDR2 is SYDVKM. V was pared by 7 bases and J by 7 bases, with 10 bases of the junction left unmatched. The length of the CDR3 is 16 residues. The CDR3 sequence is CASNLLGTSGKNEQFF. CDR3 bases: TGTGCCAGCAATCTCCTCGGGACTAGCGGGAAGAATGAGCAGTTCTTC. Combining the CDR3 with reference TRBV28 and TRBJ2-1 gives the whole variable domain DVKVTQSSRYLVKRTGEKVFLECVQDMDHENMFWYRQDPGLGLRLIYFSYDVKMKEKGDIPEGYSVSREKKERFSLILESASTNQTSMYLCASNLLGTSGKNEQFFGPGTRLTVL.

This clonotype was counted a few times. This chain joins TRBV20-1 and TRBJ2-1; D is unclear. This CDR3 comprises 10 residues. From germline, CDR1 is DFQATT and CDR2 SNEGSKA (reference sequence). V was pared by 6 bases and J by 6 bases, with 6 bases between. Written as DNA, the CDR3 is TGCAGTGCAGGTTCCAATGAGCAGTTCTTC. This codes for CSAGSNEQFF.

The chain has TRBV18 and TRBJ2-6; no clear D. The V end was cut by 0 bases, the J end by 3 bases, with 6 bases between. The CDR3 extends over 15 amino acids. CDR1 and CDR2 from the germline V gene are KGHSH and LQKENI. CDR3 bases: TGTGCCAGCTCACCACCCGGTTTTGGGGCCAACGTCCTGACTTTC. Its protein product is CASSPPGFGANVLTF. Based on the CDR3 plus reference TRBV18 and TRBJ2-6, the full variable domain is NAGVMQNPRHLVRRRGQEARLRCSPMKGHSHVYWYRQLPEEGLKFMVYLQKENIIDESGMPKERFSAEFPKEGPSILRIQQVVRGDSAAYFCASSPPGFGANVLTFGAGSRLTVL.